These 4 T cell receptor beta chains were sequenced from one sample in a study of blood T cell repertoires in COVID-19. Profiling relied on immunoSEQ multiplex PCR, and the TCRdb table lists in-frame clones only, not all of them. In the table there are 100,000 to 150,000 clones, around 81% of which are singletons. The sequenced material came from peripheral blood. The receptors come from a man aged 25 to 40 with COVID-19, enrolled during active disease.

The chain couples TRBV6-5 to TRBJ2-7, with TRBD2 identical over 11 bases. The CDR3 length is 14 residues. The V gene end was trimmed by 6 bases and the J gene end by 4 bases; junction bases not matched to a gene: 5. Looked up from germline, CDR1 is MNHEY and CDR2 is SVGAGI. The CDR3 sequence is CASRGLAGDYEQYF. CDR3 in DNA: TGTGCCAGCAGAGGACTAGCGGGCGATTACGAGCAGTACTTC.

The chain's CDR3 is CASSSTGDSTDTQYF. The CDR3 DNA reads TGTGCCAGCAGTTCCACAGGGGACTCCACAGATACGCAGTATTTT. This rearrangement joins TRBV28 to TRBJ2-3; possibly TRBD1 for D (7 bases). Per germline, CDR1 MDHEN and CDR2 SYDVKM. The CDR3 extends over 15 amino acids. Trimming took off 4 bases at V and 2 bases at J, with 13 bases between the two ends. The complete variable domain, with remaining parts taken from reference TRBV28 and TRBJ2-3, reads DVKVTQSSRYLVKRTGEKVFLECVQDMDHENMFWYRQDPGLGLRLIYFSYDVKMKEKGDIPEGYSVSREKKERFSLILESASTNQTSMYLCASSSTGDSTDTQYFGPGTRLTVL.

The CDR3 DNA reads as TGTGCCAGCTCACCATCGGGGGGCAGGGGCACTGAAGCTTTCTTT. It yields the protein CASSPSGGRGTEAFF. The chain is built from TRBV18 and TRBJ1-1; TRBD1 is a possible D gene (6 bases). Germline CDR1 reads KGHSH; CDR2 reads LQKENI. The CDR3 has 15 amino acids. The germline V and J ends were trimmed by 2 bases and 4 bases, with 14 bases remaining between them.

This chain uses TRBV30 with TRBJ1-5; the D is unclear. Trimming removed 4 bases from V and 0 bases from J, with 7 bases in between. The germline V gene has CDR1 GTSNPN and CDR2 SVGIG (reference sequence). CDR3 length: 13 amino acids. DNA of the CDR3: TGTGCCTGGAATCAAAATAGCAATCAGCCCCAGCATTTT. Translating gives CAWNQNSNQPQHF. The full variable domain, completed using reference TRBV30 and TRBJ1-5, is SQTIHQWPATLVQPVGSPLSLECTVEGTSNPNLYWYRQAAGRGLQLLFYSVGIGQISSEVPQNLSASRPQDRQFILSSKKLLLSDSGFYLCAWNQNSNQPQHFGDGTRLSIL.